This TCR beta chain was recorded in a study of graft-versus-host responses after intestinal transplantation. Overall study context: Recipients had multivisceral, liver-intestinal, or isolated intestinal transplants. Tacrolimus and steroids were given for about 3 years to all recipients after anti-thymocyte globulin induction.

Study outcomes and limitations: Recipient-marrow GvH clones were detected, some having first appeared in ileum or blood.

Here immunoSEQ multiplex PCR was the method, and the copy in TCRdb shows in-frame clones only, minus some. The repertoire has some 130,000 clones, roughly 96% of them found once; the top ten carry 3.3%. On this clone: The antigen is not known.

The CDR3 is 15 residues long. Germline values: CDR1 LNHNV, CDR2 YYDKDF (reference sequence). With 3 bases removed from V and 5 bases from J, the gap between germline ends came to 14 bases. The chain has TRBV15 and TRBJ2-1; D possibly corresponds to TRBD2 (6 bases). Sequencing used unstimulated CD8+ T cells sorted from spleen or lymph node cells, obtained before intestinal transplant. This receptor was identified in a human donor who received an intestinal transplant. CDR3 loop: CATSREEGLHNEQFF. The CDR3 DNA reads TGTGCCACCAGCAGGGAGGAGGGCCTACACAATGAGCAGTTCTTC.